This T cell receptor (beta chain) was sequenced during a study of neurological immune-mediated disorders. Study-wide context: The multiple sclerosis group of around 34 included roughly 31 relapsing-remitting and 3 secondary progressive patients. Notes on the study in general: Levels of TCR clonal expansion peaked in HTLV-1-associated myelopathy and reached their lowest in multiple sclerosis, under those of healthy controls.

2 million PBMCs stored at -80 C were the source of the unsorted libraries. In germline, CDR1 is LGHNA, CDR2 YNFKEQ. After removal of 0 bases from V and 4 bases from J, the junction contained 5 bases not matched to a gene. This CDR3 contains 16 residues. This clonotype showed up many times. What it recognizes is unknown. The cDNA came from 5'RACE with 10-nucleotide random UMIs. TCRdb passed the 5' RACE reads through MiXCR, listing each CDR3 protein once. Among roughly 100,000 distinct CDR3 sequences, around 3.3% were seen once, and the ten largest hold roughly 6%. Sequencing was performed on PBMCs. This chain links TRBV4-2 with TRBJ2-7; 11 bases are shared with TRBD2. This clonotype originated in a young woman with multiple sclerosis. The CDR3 DNA reads as TGTGCCAGCAGCCAAGATGGGTTAGCGGGGGGGTACGAGCAGTACTTC. Translation: CASSQDGLAGGYEQYF.